The entry that follows covers one T cell receptor beta chain sequence. The antigen is unknown. Only in-frame clones appear in the TCRdb table, and some are missing; sequencing was by immunoSEQ multiplex PCR. The repertoire has approximately 100,000 clones, about 82% of them found once; the top ten carry around 1.4%. These data are taken from a study of graft-versus-host responses after intestinal transplantation. As for the study in general: Following induction with anti-thymocyte globulin, all recipients were given tacrolimus and steroids for approximately three years.

V dropped 3 bases and J dropped 1; count of bases not matched to a gene: 4. The CDR3 consists of 15 residues. From germline, CDR1 is MRHNA and CDR2 SNTAGT. Whole-study results and caveats: GvH clones occurred in recipient marrow; some first appeared in ileum or blood. Graft-versus-host to host-versus-graft clonal ratios in allografts were high in patients with graft-donor T cell macrochimerism.

Specimen: PBMCs, collected 255 days after intestinal transplant. This TCR was recovered from a human patient who received an intestinal transplant, so some T cells may come from the graft donor. The V and J genes are TRBV6-4 and TRBJ2-3; TRBD2 agrees at 7 bases. The CDR3 sequence: CASSEAGLRTDTQYF. CDR3 nucleotides: TGTGCCAGCAGTGAAGCGGGGCTACGCACAGATACGCAGTATTTT.